This TCR beta chain was identified during a study of OX40 agonist ivuxolimab in advanced cancers. Study-level background: With a range of roughly 23 to 79, age averaged approximately 60 years, and 65% to 90% were male.

The CDR3 is made up of 13 amino acids. The V end was cut by 6 bases, the J end by 2 bases, with 11 bases between. In germline, CDR1 is MNHNS, CDR2 SASEGT. TCRdb keeps only in-frame clones here, not all; method: immunoSEQ multiplex PCR. The data show approximately 80,000 clones, with approximately 92% seen just once and around 0.19% held by the top ten. Sequenced here: CD4+ or CD8+ T cells sorted from blood, sampled in a trial of the OX40 agonist ivuxolimab. The chain couples TRBV6-1 to TRBJ2-7, with D tentatively TRBD1 (6 bases). This TCR came from an adult with an advanced solid tumor such as melanoma, head and neck, liver or kidney cancer. CDR3 region: CASRKGTTYEQYV. The CDR3 bases are TGTGCCAGCAGAAAAGGGACAACCTACGAGCAGTACGTC.